The 15 T cell receptor beta chains in this list originate from one sample, sequenced in a study of shared clonotypes between healthy human individuals. Clones were sequenced by immunoSEQ multiplex PCR, and TCRdb holds only the in-frame ones, with some missing. Of hundreds of thousands of clones in the sample, roughly 79% were seen once. Sample: PBMCs. The receptors shown here come from a woman between 40 and 50 years old in good health. Some clones in this sample may be carry-over from other donors' samples.

The genes are TRBV5-1 and TRBJ1-2; TRBD1 agrees at 9 bases. The CDR3 is 13 residues long. The germline gives CDR1 SGHRS, CDR2 YFSETQ. V was clipped by 3 bases and J by 7 bases; unmatched bases: 4. For the CDR3, the DNA is TGCGCCAGCAGCTACGGGACAGGGAGTGGCTACACCTTC. It is translated as CASSYGTGSGYTF.

J is TRBJ2-1 and V is TRBV2, with 12 bases aligning to TRBD2. The trim removed 8 bases at V and 5 bases at J, leaving 10 bases unmatched. This CDR3 comprises 16 residues. Germline loops: CDR1 SNHLY, CDR2 FYNNEI. CDR3 in DNA: TGTGCCAGCTCCGAAGGGCGACTAGCGGGGGACAATGAGCAGTTCTTC. Residues: CASSEGRLAGDNEQFF.

This clone was seen a single time. CDR3 protein: CASSLGGRPAYEQYF. CDR3 DNA: TGTGCCAGCAGTTTAGGAGGGAGACCCGCCTACGAGCAGTACTTC. This chain connects TRBV27 to TRBJ2-7, with D maybe TRBD2 (6 bases). The CDR3 runs 15 residues. The germline V gene encodes CDR1 MNHEY and CDR2 SMNVEV (reference sequence). V was clipped by 2 bases and J by 2 bases, with 13 bases between them.

This chain connects TRBV11-2 to TRBJ2-7, with a weak D call TRBD1 (6 bases). CDR1 SGHAT and CDR2 FQNNGV come from the germline V gene. Trimming took off 1 base at V and 2 bases at J, with 18 bases between the two ends. The CDR3 sequence is 17 residues long. The CDR3 coding sequence is TGTGCCAGCAGCTTAGGGGCCGACGGGGCAGGGGCCTACGAGCAGTACTTC. As protein: CASSLGADGAGAYEQYF.

The CDR3 region is CASSTPKTYTGELFF. CDR3 DNA: TGTGCCAGCAGCACCCCTAAGACATACACCGGGGAGCTGTTTTTT. The gene calls are TRBV21-1 and TRBJ2-2; no DNA check was done on the table's D call, TRBD1. TRBV21-1 is an annotated pseudogene. CDR3 length equals 15 residues.

As concerns this clone: A single base is all that separates this from a far larger clone, so a read error is likely. Given the absence of the conserved phenylalanine or tryptophan at the CDR3 end, a read error is likely. The chain uses TRBV6-1 and TRBJ2-7; D might be TRBD1 (5 bases). Germline lookup yields CDR1 MNHNS and CDR2 SASEGT. Trimming left V 3 bases short and J 6 bases short, with 15 bases between. The CDR3 spans 14 residues. The DNA for the CDR3 is TGTGCCAGCAGTGACAAGGGGTCCCCCTCCGAGCAGTACCTC. Translated: CASSDKGSPSEQYL.

About this clone itself: A single base is all that separates this from a far larger clone, so a read error is likely. The same CDR3 is also encoded by other DNA sequences in this sample. The chain employs TRBV30 and TRBJ2-1; D is uncertain. Per germline, CDR1 GTSNPN and CDR2 SVGIG (reference sequence). CDR3 length: 12 residues. The CDR3 DNA reads TGTGCTTGGAGTGGACCCCCGGGTGAGCAGTTCTTC. The encoded protein is CAWSGPPGEQFF. Complete variable domain (other parts from reference TRBV30 and TRBJ2-1): SQTIHQWPATLVQPVGSPLSLECTVEGTSNPNLYWYRQAAGRGLQLLFYSVGIGQISSEVPQNLSASRPQDRQFILSSKKLLLSDSGFYLCAWSGPPGEQFFGPGTRLTVL.

This sequence joins TRBV15 and TRBJ2-1, with 8 positions matching TRBD1. Germline loops: CDR1 LNHNV, CDR2 YYDKDF (reference sequence). This CDR3 has 16 amino acids. V shed 0 bases, J shed 7 bases, and the junction held 8 bases outside the gene matches. The CDR3 DNA sequence: TGTGCCACCAGCAGAGATACAGGGGGGTTTACAAATGAGCAGTTCTTC. It encodes CATSRDTGGFTNEQFF. The whole variable domain, filled in from reference TRBV15 and TRBJ2-1, reads DAMVIQNPRYQVTQFGKPVTLSCSQTLNHNVMYWYQQKSSQAPKLLFHYYDKDFNNEADTPDNFQSRRPNTSFCFLDIRSPGLGDTAMYLCATSRDTGGFTNEQFFGPGTRLTVL.

The J gene is TRBJ2-4, the V gene TRBV7-9, with 7 positions matching TRBD1. Trimming at V came to 1 base and at J to 0 bases, leaving 6 bases not matched to a gene. The CDR3 totals 17 residues. Germline V gene sequence: CDR1 SEHNR, CDR2 FQNEAQ (reference sequence). CDR3 nucleotides: TGTGCCAGCAGCTTAGGTTGGGACAGACTAGCCAAAAACATTCAGTACTTC. Amino acids: CASSLGWDRLAKNIQYF. Full variable domain (outside the CDR3, taken from reference TRBV7-9 and TRBJ2-4): DTGVSQNPRHKITKRGQNVTFRCDPISEHNRLYWYRQTLGQGPEFLTYFQNEAQLEKSRLLSDRFSAERPKGSFSTLEIQRTEQGDSAMYLCASSLGWDRLAKNIQYFGAGTRLSVL.

The chain links TRBV10-3 to TRBJ1-2; D gene ambiguous. Germline loops: CDR1 ENHRY, CDR2 SYGVKD. The V and J ends lost 5 bases and 0 bases respectively, with 1 base between them. This CDR3 has 11 residues. The CDR3 DNA is TGTGCCATCAGTTCTAACTATGGCTACACCTTC. It encodes CAISSNYGYTF.

This chain connects TRBV5-1 to TRBJ1-5; D is possibly TRBD1 (5 bases). V was cut by 0 bases and J by 6 bases, with 13 bases left in between. The CDR3 totals 15 residues. Germline V CDR1 and CDR2: SGHRS, YFSETQ. The CDR3 is CASSLDGARGQPQHF. CDR3 nucleotides: TGCGCCAGCAGCTTGGATGGGGCACGTGGTCAGCCCCAGCATTTT. Variable domain in full (rest from reference TRBV5-1 and TRBJ1-5): KAGVTQTPRYLIKTRGQQVTLSCSPISGHRSVSWYQQTPGQGLQFLFEYFSETQRNKGNFPGRFSGRQFSNSRSEMNVSTLELGDSALYLCASSLDGARGQPQHFGDGTRLSIL.

J is TRBJ1-5 and V is TRBV2; TRBD1 aligns across 8 bases. This CDR3 has 14 residues. Germline-derived CDR1 and CDR2 are SNHLY and FYNNEI. Trimming removed 5 bases from V and 9 bases from J; junction bases left unmatched: 9. This CDR3 is CASSFGQGGSPQHF. The DNA of the CDR3 is TGTGCCAGCAGTTTTGGACAGGGTGGGTCGCCCCAGCATTTT.

The rearrangement links TRBV28 to TRBJ1-2, with a weak D call TRBD1 (6 bases). Trimming shortened V by 8 bases and J by 7 bases, and 14 bases separated the two germline ends. Germline CDR1 and CDR2: MDHEN and SYDVKM. This CDR3 has 12 residues. The CDR3 region is CASRRGLSGYTF. The DNA for the CDR3 is TGTGCCAGCCGACGGGGGCTGTCTGGCTACACCTTC.

This chain joins TRBV28 and TRBJ1-1; TRBD1 aligns across 8 bases. CDR3 length: 15 residues. V gave up 5 bases and J gave up 1 base; unmatched junction bases: 6. Germline CDR1 MDHEN, CDR2 SYDVKM. In DNA, the CDR3 is TGTGCCAGCAGTACCTGGACAGGGTCGAACACTGAAGCTTTCTTT. Translated, it gives CASSTWTGSNTEAFF.

This clone appeared a few times. This chain connects TRBV28 to TRBJ1-4, with D possibly matching TRBD1 (5 bases). This CDR3 has 16 residues. Trimming removed 4 bases at V and 0 bases at J, with 12 bases between. Germline V gene data show CDR1 as MDHEN and CDR2 as SYDVKM. For the CDR3, the DNA is TGTGCCAGCAGTTACAGGCGATATGCAACTAATGAAAAACTGTTTTTT. Its protein product is CASSYRRYATNEKLFF. Using reference TRBV28 and TRBJ1-4 for the parts outside the CDR3, the full variable domain is DVKVTQSSRYLVKRTGEKVFLECVQDMDHENMFWYRQDPGLGLRLIYFSYDVKMKEKGDIPEGYSVSREKKERFSLILESASTNQTSMYLCASSYRRYATNEKLFFGSGTQLSVL.